This note documents a single T cell receptor (beta chain) sequence. These data come from a study of blood T cell repertoires in COVID-19. Across the study: Samples of COVID-19 (acute and convalescent) were obtained from the United States, Italy and Spain. T cells, B-cell-depleted T cells, or PBMCs supplied cDNA or gDNA.

The CDR3 is 16 residues long. Germline V gives CDR1 SGHRS, CDR2 YFSETQ. With 4 bases clipped from V and 1 base from J, the junction kept 7 bases outside the gene matches. Authors' analysis steps: The assay estimated nucleated cells by amplifying reference gene primers. Data came from immunoSEQ multiplex PCR; TCRdb stores just in-frame clones and leaves some out. V, J and clone size reflect that table, while D and trimming were determined from the DNA. The data hold tens of thousands of clones, with about 85% observed a single time. The chain employs TRBV5-1 and TRBJ1-4; 7 bases agree with TRBD1. The sequence was collected from a man older than 75 with acute or convalescent COVID-19. The source material was peripheral blood. In DNA form, the CDR3 reads TGCGCCAGCAGCCTACAGGGGCAAGGAACTAATGAAAAACTGTTTTTT. Its protein is CASSLQGQGTNEKLFF.